This T cell receptor (beta chain) was obtained from a study of blood T cell repertoires in COVID-19. Study-level information: The study drew acute and convalescent COVID-19 samples from the United States, Italy and Spain. The cDNA or gDNA used as material had been derived from T cells, B-cell-depleted T cells, or PBMCs.

Using immunoSEQ multiplex PCR, the repertoire was profiled, and TCRdb retains in-frame clones only, with some absent. The sample consists of about 99,000 clones, about 92% of them appearing once. Germline V gene lookup returns CDR1 KGHDR and CDR2 SFDVKD. V gave up 2 bases and J gave up 2 bases; unmatched junction bases: 9. The CDR3 has 17 residues. The specimen sequenced was peripheral blood. The TCR sequence derives from a woman aged 80 or over in a cohort sampled during active COVID-19. This chain joins TRBV24-1 and TRBJ2-3, with TRBD1 matching 7 bases. As DNA, the CDR3 is TGTGCCACCAGTGATTCCGGGACAGCCTCGCCCACAGATACGCAGTATTTT. Its protein is CATSDSGTASPTDTQYF.